These T cell receptor beta chains were read from a single sample in a study of blood T cells in healthy people across ages. A single record per CDR3 protein comes from TCRdb applying MiXCR to the 5' RACE reads. In the table there are about a million distinct CDR3 sequences, roughly 51% of which are singletons. Sequenced sample: blood. The receptors were gathered from a woman aged 55-69 years in good health. Each CDR3 is given with its conserved first and last residue. The D gene is left open where the match is weak. Expanded clones are given a class, and other clones once, few, many or no size at all.

V,J,D,size,CDR3,DNA
TRBV6-2/TRBV6-3,TRBJ2-1,-,few,CASTPLGVSGGNEQFF,TGTGCCAGCACTCCCCTCGGGGTATCCGGCGGGAATGAGCAGTTCTTC
TRBV28,TRBJ2-3,-,few,CAITMPHGSGEDTQYF,TGTGCCATCACGATGCCCCACGGGAGCGGAGAAGATACGCAGTATTTT
TRBV28,TRBJ2-7,-,-,CATRGHNEQYF,TGTGCCACCCGGGGACACAATGAGCAGTACTTC
TRBV12-3/TRBV12-4,TRBJ2-7,-,few,CASSKRDYDPRDEQYF,TGTGCCAGCAGTAAACGCGATTATGACCCCAGGGACGAGCAGTACTTC
TRBV28,TRBJ2-7,-,-,CASVGTGLTHEQYF,TGTGCCAGCGTGGGAACAGGGCTTACCCACGAGCAGTACTTC
TRBV2,TRBJ2-7,TRBD1,-,CASTSQGSEQYF,TGTGCCAGCACATCACAGGGGAGCGAGCAGTACTTC
TRBV7-2,TRBJ2-5,TRBD1,few,CASGDRGRTQYF,TGTGCCAGCGGGGACAGGGGAAGAACCCAGTACTTC
TRBV11-2,TRBJ1-2,-,-,CASKNREGGVYGYTF,TGTGCCAGCAAAAATAGGGAGGGTGGTGTTTATGGCTACACCTTC
TRBV12-3/TRBV12-4,TRBJ2-7,-,few,CASSLSGASSYEQYF,TGTGCCAGCAGTTTATCGGGTGCTAGCTCCTACGAGCAGTACTTC
TRBV5-1,TRBJ2-1,TRBD2,once,CASSIRTSGRADHEQFF,TGCGCCAGCAGCATCCGGACTAGCGGGAGGGCCGATCATGAGCAGTTCTTC
TRBV4-1,TRBJ1-2,-,few,CASSQDEGVANYGYTF,TGCGCCAGCAGCCAAGATGAAGGGGTAGCTAACTATGGCTACACCTTC
TRBV3-1,TRBJ1-5,-,-,CASSQTRATQPQHF,TGTGCCAGCAGCCAAACAAGGGCTACTCAGCCCCAGCATTTT
TRBV20-1,TRBJ2-5,-,-,CSACRGGETQYF,TGCAGTGCTTGTAGAGGTGGAGAGACCCAGTACTTC
TRBV30,TRBJ2-7,TRBD2,few,CAWSSSSGYNEQYF,TGTGCCTGGAGTTCGTCTAGCGGATACAATGAGCAGTACTTC
TRBV28,TRBJ2-7,-,-,CASTPLGGTGTYEQYF,TGTGCCAGCACTCCCCTGGGCGGGACGGGGACTTACGAGCAGTACTTC
TRBV29-1,TRBJ1-2,-,few,CTVAQGYGYTF,TGCACCGTGGCACAGGGTTATGGCTACACCTTC
TRBV11-2,TRBJ2-2,-,-,CASSSRDKANTGELFF,TGTGCCAGCAGCTCACGGGACAAAGCGAACACCGGGGAGCTGTTTTTT
TRBV4-2,TRBJ2-7,TRBD2,-,CASSQVPNGRASYEQYF,TGTGCCAGCAGCCAAGTACCGAACGGGAGGGCCTCTTACGAGCAGTACTTC
TRBV11-3,TRBJ2-4,-,once,CASSLKVAKNIQYF,TGTGCCAGCAGCTTAAAGGTAGCCAAAAACATTCAGTACTTC
TRBV12-3/TRBV12-4,TRBJ2-5,TRBD1,-,CASSPSTGEETQYF,TGTGCCAGCAGCCCCTCGACAGGGGAGGAGACCCAGTACTTC
TRBV28,TRBJ2-2,TRBD2,-,CASSLGGLAGVTGELFF,TGTGCCAGCAGTTTGGGAGGACTAGCGGGAGTCACCGGGGAGCTGTTTTTT
TRBV5-1,TRBJ2-7,TRBD2,-,CASGEAGVNEQYF,TGCGCCAGCGGCGAGGCGGGAGTAAACGAGCAGTACTTC
TRBV6-6,TRBJ2-5,TRBD1,few,CASSYSGTGDQETQYF,TGTGCCAGCAGTTACTCCGGGACAGGGGACCAAGAGACCCAGTACTTC
TRBV7-7,TRBJ1-6,-,-,CASSLAPAGEDSPLHF,TGTGCCAGCAGCTTAGCGCCGGCAGGGGAGGATTCACCCCTCCACTTT
TRBV2,TRBJ2-1,-,once,CASRDPASATDGNEQFF,TGTGCCAGCAGGGACCCAGCTAGCGCTACGGACGGCAATGAGCAGTTCTTC
TRBV7-2,TRBJ2-3,-,-,CASSFRRGTDTQYF,TGTGCCAGCAGCTTTCGCCGGGGCACAGATACGCAGTATTTT
TRBV28,TRBJ2-4,-,-,CASRRPGQMIKQYF,TGTGCCAGCAGGAGGCCCGGACAGATGATAAAGCAGTACTTC
TRBV6-6,TRBJ1-4,-,once,CASSKGEKLFF,TGTGCCAGCAGCAAGGGGGAAAAACTGTTTTTT
TRBV29-1,TRBJ2-5,TRBD1,few,CSVPGTGSPGFSDRTQYF,TGCAGCGTTCCGGGGACAGGGAGTCCCGGGTTTTCTGATAGGACCCAGTACTTC
TRBV20-1,TRBJ2-1,TRBD2,-,CSVTHPGGAGDEQFF,TGCAGTGTCACCCACCCTGGCGGGGCGGGGGATGAGCAGTTCTTC
TRBV7-9,TRBJ2-3,-,-,CASTSRLESTDTQYF,TGTGCCAGCACCTCACGACTAGAATCCACAGATACGCAGTATTTT
TRBV6-5,TRBJ2-1,-,-,CASSYSMYNEQFF,TGTGCCAGCAGTTACTCAATGTACAATGAGCAGTTCTTC
TRBV4-3,TRBJ1-1,-,-,CASSQDRTIQRDTEAFF,TGCGCCAGCAGCCAGGATCGGACTATCCAGAGGGACACTGAAGCTTTCTTT
TRBV7-2,TRBJ1-1,-,-,CASSLGGNRRTEAFF,TGTGCCAGCAGCTTAGGGGGCAATAGGCGTACTGAAGCTTTCTTT
TRBV20-1,TRBJ1-5,-,-,CSARVRVSNRPQHF,TGCAGTGCTAGAGTACGGGTTAGCAATCGGCCCCAGCATTTT
TRBV20-1,TRBJ2-5,-,-,CSASGPSGTFETQYF,TGCAGTGCTAGCGGCCCTTCCGGGACATTCGAGACCCAGTACTTC
TRBV13,TRBJ2-5,-,few,CASSLGPGSGQYF,TGTGCCAGCAGCTTAGGCCCCGGCAGCGGGCAGTACTTC
TRBV28,TRBJ2-1,TRBD2,-,CASSLSGTSYNEQFF,TGCGCCAGCAGCCTGAGCGGGACCTCCTACAATGAGCAGTTCTTC
TRBV7-2,TRBJ2-1,-,-,CASSSQSGRSSYNEQFF,TGTGCCAGCAGCTCCCAAAGTGGACGGAGCTCCTACAATGAGCAGTTCTTC
TRBV28,TRBJ1-5,-,-,CATMGQLNQPQHF,TGTGCCACCATGGGGCAGCTCAATCAGCCCCAGCATTTT
TRBV3-1,TRBJ2-7,-,-,CASSQTGLEQYF,TGTGCCAGCAGCCAGACAGGTCTCGAGCAGTACTTC
TRBV14,TRBJ2-5,-,few,CASSLVWQYF,TGTGCCAGCAGCCTTGTGTGGCAGTACTTC
TRBV10-3,TRBJ1-4,-,once,CAISDFGTGEKLFF,TGTGCCATCAGTGACTTCGGGACCGGTGAAAAACTGTTTTTT
TRBV20-1,TRBJ2-5,-,-,CSVDPVSGRETQYF,TGCAGTGTTGACCCCGTCTCGGGTCGGGAGACCCAGTACTTC
TRBV5-1,TRBJ2-1,TRBD2,-,CASSLAGGLKYNEQFF,TGCGCCAGCAGCTTGGCCGGGGGACTAAAATACAATGAGCAGTTCTTC
TRBV29-1,TRBJ2-7,-,-,CSVVLPKWEQYF,TGCAGCGTTGTTCTACCGAAATGGGAGCAGTACTTC
TRBV12-5,TRBJ2-3,TRBD2,-,CASGQVGLTTDTQYF,TGTGCTAGTGGCCAAGTGGGACTAACTACAGATACGCAGTATTTT
TRBV25-1,TRBJ1-6,-,-,CASSEQLANSPLHF,TGTGCCAGCAGTGAACAGCTAGCTAATTCACCCCTCCACTTT
TRBV6-5,TRBJ2-3,TRBD2,-,CASSYSRTSGITDTQYF,TGTGCCAGCAGTTACTCCCGAACTAGCGGGATAACAGATACGCAGTATTTT
TRBV7-2,TRBJ2-7,-,-,CASSRGAETYEQYF,TGTGCCAGCAGCCGCGGCGCCGAAACCTACGAGCAGTACTTC
TRBV12-3/TRBV12-4,TRBJ1-2,-,few,CASSSSGSNYGYTF,TGTGCCAGCAGTTCAAGCGGTTCTAACTATGGCTACACCTTC
TRBV6-5,TRBJ2-2,TRBD2,-,CASRPGTSGTGELFF,TGTGCCAGCAGGCCCGGGACTAGCGGGACCGGGGAGCTGTTTTTT
TRBV9,TRBJ2-5,TRBD1,-,CASSPGTAETQYF,TGTGCCAGCAGCCCGGGGACAGCAGAGACCCAGTACTTC
TRBV20-1,TRBJ2-1,-,once,CSARTPSKQFF,TGCAGTGCTAGGACCCCAAGCAAGCAGTTCTTC
TRBV4-1,TRBJ2-3,TRBD2,-,CASSQELGRELSDTQYF,TGTGCCAGCAGCCAAGAGTTAGGGCGGGAGTTGTCAGATACGCAGTATTTT
TRBV27,TRBJ1-2,-,-,CASSENSSPMFGYTF,TGTGCCAGCAGTGAGAACTCCAGTCCTATGTTTGGCTACACCTTC
TRBV28,TRBJ2-3,-,few,CATRASELDTQYF,TGTGCCACCCGGGCTTCTGAGTTAGATACGCAGTATTTT